These 18 T cell receptor beta chains originate from one sample sequenced in a study of T cells in localized non-small cell lung cancer. Produced via immunoSEQ multiplex PCR; TCRdb's table is partial and in-frame only. The sample holds around 24,000 clones, 80% to 85% seen once. Source: PBMCs, taken before any cancer treatment. These receptor sequences come from a man between 35 and 75 years old with stage II lung adenocarcinoma.

This clone was picked up a small number of times. This CDR3 is also generated by other DNA sequences in the sample. The chain links TRBV5-1 to TRBJ1-5, with a tentative D call TRBD1 (6 bases). The CDR3 totals 14 residues. Germline CDR1 SGHRS, CDR2 YFSETQ. V was clipped by 4 bases and J by 1 base, with 9 bases between them. The CDR3 region is CASSPGQSNQPQHF. DNA of the CDR3: TGCGCCAGCAGCCCCGGACAGAGCAATCAGCCCCAGCATTTT.

Within the sample, this clone is medium-sized. This chain links TRBV6-5 with TRBJ1-4; 7 positions match TRBD1. The CDR3 is 16 residues long. Per the germline V gene, CDR1 is MNHEY and CDR2 is SVGAGI. The J segment lost 0 bases and the V segment lost 3 bases, leaving 4 bases of the junction unmatched. CDR3 in DNA: TGTGCCAGCAGTTATCAGGGGGTATCAACTAATGAAAAACTGTTTTTT. Translated: CASSYQGVSTNEKLFF.

The V gene is TRBV5-5, the J gene TRBJ2-1, with 8 bases matching TRBD2. In germline, CDR1 is SGHKS, CDR2 YYEKEE (reference sequence). CDR3 length: 15 residues. J lost 9 bases, V lost 4 bases, and 12 bases had no gene match. This CDR3 reads CASSPYSGSAAEQFF. CDR3 nucleotide sequence: TGTGCCAGCAGCCCATACAGCGGGAGCGCGGCTGAGCAGTTCTTC. Filled out from reference TRBV5-5 and TRBJ2-1, the complete variable domain reads DAGVTQSPTHLIKTRGQQVTLRCSPISGHKSVSWYQQVLGQGPQFIFQYYEKEERGRGNFPDRFSARQFPNYSSELNVNALLLGDSALYLCASSPYSGSAAEQFFGPGTRLTVL.

CDR3 nucleotides: TGTGCCAGCAGTGACTTTCCTGTCCCACCAGATACGCAGTATTTT. Encoded protein: CASSDFPVPPDTQYF. The chain couples TRBV6-4 to TRBJ2-3, with no clear D. Between the trimmed V and J ends, which lost 1 base and 4 bases, there was a span of 12 bases. Germline CDR1 MRHNA, CDR2 SNTAGT. The CDR3 length is 15 residues.

The chain employs TRBV11-2 and TRBJ2-3, with 9 nucleotides matching TRBD2. The CDR3 totals 17 residues. Germline CDR1 reads SGHAT; CDR2 reads FQNNGV. With 3 bases clipped from V and 2 bases from J, the junction kept 9 bases outside the gene matches. CDR3 protein: CASSFRPAGGPTDTQYF. The CDR3 nucleotides read TGTGCCAGCAGCTTTCGTCCGGCGGGAGGGCCCACAGATACGCAGTATTTT.

The chain joins TRBV4-1 to TRBJ1-5; possibly TRBD1 for D (6 bases). The germline CDR1 and CDR2 sequences are MGHRA and YSYEKL. The CDR3 sequence is 16 residues long. Trimming took off 0 bases at V and 0 bases at J, with 9 bases between the two ends. The DNA for the CDR3 is TGCGCCAGCAGCCAAGAGGGGGGCCTTAGCAATCAGCCCCAGCATTTT. Protein product: CASSQEGGLSNQPQHF.

The genes are TRBV27 and TRBJ1-4; D is possibly TRBD1 (5 bases). The germline gives CDR1 MNHEY, CDR2 SMNVEV (reference sequence). Trimming pared 4 bases from V and 9 bases from J, leaving 18 bases between. The CDR3 spans 15 residues. CDR3 amino acids: CASSSDRFISQKLFF. CDR3 coding DNA: TGTGCCAGCAGTTCAGACAGATTTATTTCCCAAAAACTGTTTTTT.

The chain recombines TRBV9 with TRBJ1-1; D gene unclear. The germline V gene encodes CDR1 SGDLS and CDR2 YYNGEE. CDR3 length: 11 amino acids. Between the trimmed V and J ends, which lost 5 bases and 5 bases, there was a span of 7 bases. CDR3 protein: CASRRKTEAFF. As DNA, the CDR3 is TGTGCCAGCAGAAGGAAGACTGAAGCTTTCTTT. Supplemented by reference TRBV9 and TRBJ1-1, the full variable domain reads DSGVTQTPKHLITATGQRVTLRCSPRSGDLSVYWYQQSLDQGLQFLIQYYNGEERAKGNILERFSAQQFPDLHSELNLSSLELGDSALYFCASRRKTEAFFGQGTRLTVV.

The J gene is TRBJ1-6, the V gene TRBV6-1, with 9 bases identical to TRBD1. V gave up 4 bases and J gave up 12 bases; unmatched junction bases: 13. The CDR3 contains 16 residues. CDR1 and CDR2 (germline): MNHNS, SASEGT. In DNA, the CDR3 is TGTGCCAGCAGTGTTGGGACCGGGACAGGGCTGTTACCCCTCCACTTT. This codes for CASSVGTGTGLLPLHF.

The chain links TRBV5-1 to TRBJ1-4, with TRBD1 matching 9 bases. CDR3 size: 14 residues. Germline lookup yields CDR1 SGHRS and CDR2 YFSETQ. V shed 3 bases, J shed 7 bases, and the junction held 4 bases outside the gene matches. CDR3 sequence (DNA): TGCGCCAGCAGCTCCGGACAGGGGACTGAAAAACTGTTTTTT. Translation gives CASSSGQGTEKLFF.

This chain links TRBV19 with TRBJ2-7; a possible D gene is TRBD2 (5 bases). The CDR3 is 14 residues long. Germline assignment: CDR1 LNHDA and CDR2 SQIVND (reference sequence). V shed 4 bases and J shed 7 bases, with 17 bases lying between them. The CDR3 region is CASSSPEGPWEQYF. CDR3 DNA sequence: TGTGCCAGTAGTAGCCCCGAGGGCCCCTGGGAGCAGTACTTC. Together with reference TRBV19 and TRBJ2-7, the CDR3 gives the full variable domain: DGGITQSPKYLFRKEGQNVTLSCEQNLNHDAMYWYRQDPGQGLRLIYYSQIVNDFQKGDIAEGYSVSREKKESFPLTVTSAQKNPTAFYLCASSSPEGPWEQYFGPGTRLTVT.

This rearrangement joins TRBV7-2 to TRBJ2-2; maybe TRBD1 (6 bases). Trimming took 8 bases from V and 6 from J, leaving 19 bases between them. Per the germline V gene, CDR1 is SGHTA and CDR2 is FQGNSA. The CDR3 is made up of 15 amino acids. The chain's CDR3 is CASYSDSNLSGELFF. CDR3 sequence (DNA): TGTGCCAGCTACTCGGACAGCAACTTATCCGGGGAGCTGTTTTTT. Supplemented by reference TRBV7-2 and TRBJ2-2, the full variable domain reads GAGVSQSPSNKVTEKGKDVELRCDPISGHTALYWYRQSLGQGLEFLIYFQGNSAPDKSGLPSDRFSAERTGGSVSTLTIQRTQQEDSAVYLCASYSDSNLSGELFFGEGSRLTVL.

The chain combines TRBV6-5 with TRBJ1-2; D gene ambiguous. Trimming took 8 bases from V and 4 from J, leaving 8 bases between them. Germline V gene data show CDR1 as MNHEY and CDR2 as SVGAGI. The CDR3 has 11 amino acids. The CDR3 sequence: CASATGYGYTF. Written as DNA, the CDR3 is TGTGCCAGCGCCACGGGCTATGGCTACACCTTC.

The gene calls are TRBV5-6 and TRBJ1-2; tentatively, D is TRBD1 (6 bases). The ends were cut back, 2 bases at V and 5 bases at J, with 13 bases in the middle. This CDR3 is built from 14 residues. Germline V gene data show CDR1 as SGHDT and CDR2 as YYEEEE. CDR3 in amino acids: CASSFDRSIYGYTF. CDR3 DNA: TGTGCCAGCAGCTTCGACAGGTCTATTTATGGCTACACCTTC. The full variable domain, in which reference TRBV5-6 and TRBJ1-2 provide the parts outside the CDR3, is DAGVTQSPTHLIKTRGQQVTLRCSPKSGHDTVSWYQQALGQGPQFIFQYYEEEERQRGNFPDRFSGHQFPNYSSELNVNALLLGDSALYLCASSFDRSIYGYTFGSGTRLTVV.

The J gene is TRBJ2-5, the V gene TRBV18, with 12 nucleotides matching TRBD1. The CDR3 is 16 amino acids. V trimming: 6 bases; J trimming: 3 bases; junction bases outside the gene matches: 8. Germline CDR1 KGHSH, CDR2 LQKENI. The CDR3 DNA reads TGTGCCAGCTCCCGGCCGGGACAGGGGGCGAAAGAGACCCAGTACTTC. It encodes CASSRPGQGAKETQYF.

This clone was detected once. The chain combines TRBV9 with TRBJ2-7; 9 bases align to TRBD1. There are 17 residues in the CDR3. Germline V gene sequence: CDR1 SGDLS, CDR2 YYNGEE. The junction had 13 bases not matched to a gene; V was cut back by 4 bases and J by 2 bases. For the CDR3, the DNA is TGTGCCAGCAGCTCCTATACCGGGACAGGGATCCCCTACGAGCAGTACTTC. This gives the protein CASSSYTGTGIPYEQYF.

V gene TRBV18 combines with J gene TRBJ1-1, with D maybe TRBD1 (5 bases). CDR1 and CDR2 (germline): KGHSH, LQKENI. The CDR3 consists of 13 residues. V dropped 3 bases and J dropped 3 bases, with 8 bases sitting between them. Here the CDR3 DNA reads TGTGCCAGCTCACCGACAGAGGACACTGAAGCTTTCTTT. Translation gives CASSPTEDTEAFF.

The rearrangement uses TRBV5-1 and TRBJ2-3; D tentatively fits TRBD1 or TRBD2 (5 bases each). The CDR3 runs 12 residues. Trimming left V 7 bases short and J 7 bases short, with 13 bases between. The germline V gene encodes CDR1 SGHRS and CDR2 YFSETQ. Here the CDR3 reads CASGDGAYTQYF. The CDR3 DNA is TGCGCCAGCGGGGACGGAGCGTATACGCAGTATTTT.